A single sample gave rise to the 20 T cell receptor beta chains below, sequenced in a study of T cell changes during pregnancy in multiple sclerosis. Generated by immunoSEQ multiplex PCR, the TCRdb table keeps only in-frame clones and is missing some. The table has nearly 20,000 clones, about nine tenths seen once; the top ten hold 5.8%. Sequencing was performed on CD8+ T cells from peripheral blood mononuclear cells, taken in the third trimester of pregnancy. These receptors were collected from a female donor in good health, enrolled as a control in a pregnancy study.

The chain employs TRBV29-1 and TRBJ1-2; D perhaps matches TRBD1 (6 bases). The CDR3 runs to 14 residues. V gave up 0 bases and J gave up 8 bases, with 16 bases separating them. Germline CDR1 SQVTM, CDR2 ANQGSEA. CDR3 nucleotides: TGCAGCGTTGAAGACCCGGGGGGCGCGAGGGGCTACACCTTC. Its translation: CSVEDPGGARGYTF.

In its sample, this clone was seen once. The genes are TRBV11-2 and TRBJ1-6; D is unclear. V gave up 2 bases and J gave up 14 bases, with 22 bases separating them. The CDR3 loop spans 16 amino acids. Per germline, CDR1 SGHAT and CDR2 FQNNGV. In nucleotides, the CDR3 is TGTGCCAGCAGCTTAAGTGGCAGGACCCGGGATGTGGCCCTCCACTTT. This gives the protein CASSLSGRTRDVALHF.

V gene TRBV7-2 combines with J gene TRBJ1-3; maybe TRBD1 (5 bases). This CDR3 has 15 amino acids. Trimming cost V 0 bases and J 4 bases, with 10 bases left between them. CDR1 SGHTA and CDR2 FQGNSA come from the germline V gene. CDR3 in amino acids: CASSLAFAGGNTIYF. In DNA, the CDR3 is TGTGCCAGCAGCTTAGCCTTCGCAGGGGGAAACACCATATATTTT.

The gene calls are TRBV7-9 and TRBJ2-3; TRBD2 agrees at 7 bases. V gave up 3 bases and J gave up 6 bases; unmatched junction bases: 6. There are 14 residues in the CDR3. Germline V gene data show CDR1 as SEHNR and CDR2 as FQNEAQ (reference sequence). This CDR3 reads CASSFRGVPDTQYF. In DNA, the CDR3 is TGTGCCAGCAGCTTTCGGGGGGTACCCGATACGCAGTATTTT.

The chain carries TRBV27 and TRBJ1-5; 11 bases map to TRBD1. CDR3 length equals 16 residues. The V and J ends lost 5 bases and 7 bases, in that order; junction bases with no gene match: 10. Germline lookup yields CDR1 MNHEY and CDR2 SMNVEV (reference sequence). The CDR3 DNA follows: TGTGCCAGCAGTCAGGTCGGACAGGGGGCAAGGCAGCCCCAGCATTTT. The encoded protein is CASSQVGQGARQPQHF.

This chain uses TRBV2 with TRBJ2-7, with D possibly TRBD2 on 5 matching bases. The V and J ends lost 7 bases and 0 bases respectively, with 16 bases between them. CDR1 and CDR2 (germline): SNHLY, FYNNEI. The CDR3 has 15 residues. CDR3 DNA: TGTGCCAGCAATCGGGGATTCTCAGGCTCCTACGAGCAGTACTTC. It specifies CASNRGFSGSYEQYF.

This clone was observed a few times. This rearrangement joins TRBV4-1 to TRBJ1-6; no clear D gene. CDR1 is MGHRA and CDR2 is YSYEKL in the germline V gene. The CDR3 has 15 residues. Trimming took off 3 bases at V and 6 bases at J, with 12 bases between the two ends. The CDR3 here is CASSQRSAANSPLHF. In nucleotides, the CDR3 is TGCGCCAGCAGCCAGCGGTCGGCAGCTAATTCACCCCTCCACTTT.

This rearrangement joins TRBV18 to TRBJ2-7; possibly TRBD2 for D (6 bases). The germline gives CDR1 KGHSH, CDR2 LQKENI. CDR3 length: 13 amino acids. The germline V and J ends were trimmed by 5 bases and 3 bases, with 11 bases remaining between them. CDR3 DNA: TGTGCCAGCTCAGCGGGACTTTACTACGAGCAGTACTTC. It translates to CASSAGLYYEQYF.

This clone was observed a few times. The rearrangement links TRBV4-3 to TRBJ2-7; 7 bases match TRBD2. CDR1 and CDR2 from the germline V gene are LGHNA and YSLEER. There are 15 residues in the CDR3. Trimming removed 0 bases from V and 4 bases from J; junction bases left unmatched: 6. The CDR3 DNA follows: TGCGCCAGCAGCCAAGATCGCGGGGGAGGATACGAGCAGTACTTC. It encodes CASSQDRGGGYEQYF.

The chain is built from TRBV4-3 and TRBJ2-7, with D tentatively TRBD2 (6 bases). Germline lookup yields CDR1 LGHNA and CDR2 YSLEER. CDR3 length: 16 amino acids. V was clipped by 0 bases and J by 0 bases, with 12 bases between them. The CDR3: CASSQDPAGTSYEQYF. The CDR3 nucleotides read TGCGCCAGCAGCCAAGATCCTGCGGGGACCTCCTACGAGCAGTACTTC.

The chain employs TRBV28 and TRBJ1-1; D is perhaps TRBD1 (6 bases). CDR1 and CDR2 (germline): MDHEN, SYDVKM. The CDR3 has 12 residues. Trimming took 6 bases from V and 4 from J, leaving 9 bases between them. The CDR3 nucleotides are TGTGCCAGCAGAAGGGGGAGCACTGAAGCTTTCTTT. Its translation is CASRRGSTEAFF.

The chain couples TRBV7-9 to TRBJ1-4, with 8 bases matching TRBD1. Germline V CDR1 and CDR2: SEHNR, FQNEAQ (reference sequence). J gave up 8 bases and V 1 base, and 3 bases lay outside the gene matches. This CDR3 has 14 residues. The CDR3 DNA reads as TGTGCCAGCAGCTTAGGGACAGGGACGGAAAAACTGTTTTTT. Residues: CASSLGTGTEKLFF.

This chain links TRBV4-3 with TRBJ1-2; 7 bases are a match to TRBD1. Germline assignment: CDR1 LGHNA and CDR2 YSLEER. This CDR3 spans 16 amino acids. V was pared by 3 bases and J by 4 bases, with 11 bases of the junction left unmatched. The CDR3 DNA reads TGCGCCAGCAGCCACCAAGGGACAGAGAGGAGCTATGGCTACACCTTC. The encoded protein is CASSHQGTERSYGYTF.

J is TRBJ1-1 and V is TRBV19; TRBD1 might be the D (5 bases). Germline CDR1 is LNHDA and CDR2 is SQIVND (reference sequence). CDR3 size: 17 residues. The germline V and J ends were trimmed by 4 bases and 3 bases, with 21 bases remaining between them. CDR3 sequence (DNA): TGTGCCAGTAGTACCCCTGAACAACAGGCCTTGTACACTGAAGCTTTCTTT. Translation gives CASSTPEQQALYTEAFF. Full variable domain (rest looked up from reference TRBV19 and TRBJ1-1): DGGITQSPKYLFRKEGQNVTLSCEQNLNHDAMYWYRQDPGQGLRLIYYSQIVNDFQKGDIAEGYSVSREKKESFPLTVTSAQKNPTAFYLCASSTPEQQALYTEAFFGQGTRLTVV.

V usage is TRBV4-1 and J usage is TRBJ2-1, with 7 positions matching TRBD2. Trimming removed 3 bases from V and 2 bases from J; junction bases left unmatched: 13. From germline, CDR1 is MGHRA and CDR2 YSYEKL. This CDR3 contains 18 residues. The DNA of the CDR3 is TGCGCCAGCAGCCAGACCCTTGACTCTAGCGGAACCTACAATGAGCAGTTCTTC. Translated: CASSQTLDSSGTYNEQFF.

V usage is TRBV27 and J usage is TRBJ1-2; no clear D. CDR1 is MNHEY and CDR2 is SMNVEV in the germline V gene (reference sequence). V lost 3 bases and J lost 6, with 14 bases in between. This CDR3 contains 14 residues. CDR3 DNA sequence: TGTGCCAGCAGTTTGGGCAGAGGGATTGATGGCTACACCTTC. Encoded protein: CASSLGRGIDGYTF.

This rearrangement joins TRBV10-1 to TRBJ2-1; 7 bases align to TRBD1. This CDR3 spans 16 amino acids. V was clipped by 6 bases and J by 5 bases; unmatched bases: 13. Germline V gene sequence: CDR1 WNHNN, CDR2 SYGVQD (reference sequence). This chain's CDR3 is CASSRKQGSFDNEQFF. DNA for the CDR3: TGCGCCAGCAGCCGAAAACAGGGGTCCTTCGACAATGAGCAGTTCTTC.

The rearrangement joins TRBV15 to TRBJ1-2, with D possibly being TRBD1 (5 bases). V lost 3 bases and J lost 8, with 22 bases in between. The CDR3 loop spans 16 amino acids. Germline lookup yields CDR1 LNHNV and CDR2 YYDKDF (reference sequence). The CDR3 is CATSSGGAVLSLGYTF. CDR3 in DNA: TGTGCCACCAGCAGTGGAGGGGCCGTCCTTTCGTTAGGCTACACCTTC.

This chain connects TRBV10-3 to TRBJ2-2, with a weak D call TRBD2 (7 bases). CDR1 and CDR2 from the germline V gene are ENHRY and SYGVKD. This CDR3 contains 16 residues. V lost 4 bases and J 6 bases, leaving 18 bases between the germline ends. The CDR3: CAISAHPGGPPGELFF. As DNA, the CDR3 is TGTGCCATCAGTGCCCACCCGGGGGGCCCCCCCGGGGAGCTGTTTTTT.

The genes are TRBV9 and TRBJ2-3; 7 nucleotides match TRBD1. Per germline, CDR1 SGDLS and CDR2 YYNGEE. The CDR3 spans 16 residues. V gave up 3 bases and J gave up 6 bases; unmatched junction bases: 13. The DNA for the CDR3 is TGTGCCAGCAGCGCCCGACAGGGAACGCTCCCGGATACGCAGTATTTT. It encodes CASSARQGTLPDTQYF.